This T cell receptor (beta chain) was profiled in a study of human T cells and chemical hapten exposure. Study-level findings and limits: Significantly more large CDR3 similarity clusters were formed by expanded TCRs than by controls.

The CDR3 sequence is 12 residues long. Trimming removed 6 bases from V and 7 bases from J, with 10 bases in between. Germline-derived CDR1 and CDR2 are MNHNY and SVGAGI (reference sequence). The time point was: patch test 1, 2 weeks after DPC sensitization. Regarding treatment: therapeutic diphenylcyclopropenone sensitization with weekly scalp DPC. Suited to DPC and affected by alopecia, the donors ranged from 18 to 70 years old. TCRdb analysed the RACE reads with MiXCR anew, one entry per CDR3 protein. The table lists some 200,000 distinct CDR3 sequences, 20% to 25% of them singletons, with about 6.7% in the top ten. As to this clonotype: Its antigen remains unidentified. A read error is possible here, since a much larger clone lies one base away.

The chain has TRBV6-6 and TRBJ2-1, with D possibly called TRBD1 or TRBD2 (5 bases each). The receptor's source is a woman aged 45-65 years with alopecia areata. Some clones in this sample may be carry-over from other donors' samples. Sample: whole blood, taken in connection with sensitization to the hapten diphenylcyclopropenone (DPC). For the CDR3, the DNA is TGTGCCAGCAGCCCGGGGACGAATGAGCAGTTCTTC. It yields the protein CASSPGTNEQFF.